These 15 T cell receptor beta chains were all obtained from the same sample, sequenced in a study of CD8 T cells in ankylosing spondylitis. Their antigens remain unidentified. MiXCR, applied by TCRdb to the 5' RACE reads, yields one record per CDR3 protein. Of under 850,000 distinct CDR3 sequences in the sample, 15% to 20% were seen once. General study results and limits: Characteristic of ankylosing spondylitis blood, it appeared, was a TCR beta motif comprising eight highly homologous variants.

Sequenced: blood, either unsorted or a sorted T cell fraction (not recorded which). The receptors here all came from a male donor with ankylosing spondylitis.

The table lists this clonotype with a few counts. The chain links TRBV5-1 to TRBJ2-7; either TRBD1 or TRBD2 may fit D (5 bases each). Trimming removed 3 bases at V and 3 bases at J, with 16 bases between. Looked up from germline, CDR1 is SGHRS and CDR2 is YFSETQ. The CDR3 runs to 15 residues. CDR3 nucleotides: TGCGCCAGCAGCTCGGGACCTTCCCCCGGCTACGAGCAGTACTTC. Translated: CASSSGPSPGYEQYF.

V gene TRBV29-1 combines with J gene TRBJ2-5, with D maybe TRBD2 (5 bases). V was clipped by 4 bases and J by 4 bases, with 16 bases between them. Germline V gene lookup returns CDR1 SQVTM and CDR2 ANQGSEA. The CDR3 consists of 14 residues. The CDR3 here is CSVVPATRGETQYF. CDR3 nucleotides: TGCAGCGTTGTGCCAGCCACTCGGGGAGAGACCCAGTACTTC.

This clonotype was counted between two and nine times. The chain uses TRBV4-2 and TRBJ2-7, with D unclear. The length of the CDR3 is 15 residues. The ends were cut back, 0 bases at V and 1 base at J, with 10 bases in the middle. Germline V lookup: CDR1 LGHNA, CDR2 YNFKEQ. The CDR3 loop is CASSQDQQSSYEQYF. The DNA of the CDR3 is TGTGCCAGCAGCCAAGATCAACAGTCATCCTACGAGCAGTACTTC.

The chain uses TRBV29-1 and TRBJ1-1, with D possibly TRBD1 on 5 matching bases. The length of the CDR3 is 13 residues. V gave up 7 bases and J gave up 0 bases, with 12 bases separating them. Per the germline V gene, CDR1 is SQVTM and CDR2 is ANQGSEA. CDR3 nucleotides: TGCAGCGCTCAGACGGGACTGAACACTGAAGCTTTCTTT. Amino acid sequence: CSAQTGLNTEAFF.

This chain connects TRBV9 to TRBJ2-3; D perhaps matches TRBD2 (6 bases). From germline, CDR1 is SGDLS and CDR2 YYNGEE. V lost 3 bases and J lost 5, with 25 bases in between. The CDR3 consists of 18 residues. Written as DNA, the CDR3 is TGTGCCAGCAGCGCCCGCCCTCGTTCGGGGGATGCGGAAGATACGCAGTATTTT. This sequence encodes CASSARPRSGDAEDTQYF.

The V gene is TRBV20-1, the J gene TRBJ2-1, with unresolved D. The CDR3 runs to 10 residues. The V and J ends lost 6 bases and 6 bases respectively, with 6 bases between them. The germline CDR1 and CDR2 sequences are DFQATT and SNEGSKA (reference sequence). This chain's CDR3 is CSAILNEQFF. In DNA form, the CDR3 reads TGCAGTGCCATACTCAATGAGCAGTTCTTC.

The rearrangement links TRBV6-1 to TRBJ1-3; no clear D gene. Per the germline V gene, CDR1 is MNHNS and CDR2 is SASEGT. The CDR3 loop spans 14 amino acids. Trimming removed 9 bases from V and 0 bases from J, with 12 bases in between. The DNA of the CDR3 is TGTGCCAGTGGGCTGGGGTTCTCTGGAAACACCATATATTTT. Its protein is CASGLGFSGNTIYF.

Only a few counts were recorded for this clonotype. J is TRBJ2-2 and V is TRBV20-1; TRBD2 might be the D (5 bases). There are 15 residues in the CDR3. Germline V lookup: CDR1 DFQATT, CDR2 SNEGSKA (reference sequence). Deletions cut 0 bases from V and 7 bases from J, with 15 bases between. CDR3 amino acids: CSARDKVEGGGELFF. The CDR3 DNA follows: TGCAGTGCTAGAGATAAGGTCGAGGGTGGCGGGGAGCTGTTTTTT.

The table lists this clonotype with a count of one. The chain is built from TRBV20-1 and TRBJ2-7, with a weak D call TRBD2 (6 bases). The CDR3 has 12 amino acids. In germline, CDR1 is DFQATT, CDR2 SNEGSKA (reference sequence). V was trimmed by 5 bases and J by 3 bases, leaving 11 bases between them. The CDR3 DNA is TGCAGTGCTGGTCGGAGGGACTACGAGCAGTACTTC. It translates to CSAGRRDYEQYF.

The table lists this clonotype with a few counts. V gene TRBV29-1 combines with J gene TRBJ1-1; 8 nucleotides agree with TRBD1. Germline V gene lookup returns CDR1 SQVTM and CDR2 ANQGSEA. The length of the CDR3 is 14 residues. With V trimmed by 6 bases and J by 5 bases, 11 bases remained unmatched. The DNA of the CDR3 is TGCAGCGTGTCCGGACAGGGCGGGGCGACTGAAGCTTTCTTT. It codes for CSVSGQGGATEAFF.

The V call is TRBV5-5, the J call TRBJ2-3; 13 bases line up with TRBD2. The CDR3 loop spans 17 amino acids. The V gene's germline CDR1 is SGHKS and CDR2 YYEKEE (reference sequence). V lost 4 bases, J lost 7 bases, and 12 bases stayed unmatched. Written as DNA, the CDR3 is TGTGCCAGCAGCCCAACGACTAGCGGGGGGCCTCTGAATACGCAGTATTTT. Translating it yields CASSPTTSGGPLNTQYF.

This sequence joins TRBV11-2 and TRBJ2-5; D perhaps matches TRBD1 (5 bases). Germline loops: CDR1 SGHAT, CDR2 FQNNGV. Trimming shortened V by 1 base and J by 6 bases, and 12 bases separated the two germline ends. This CDR3 contains 14 residues. CDR3 residues: CASSLGPGSKTQYF. For the CDR3, the DNA is TGTGCCAGCAGCTTAGGTCCAGGGTCCAAGACCCAGTACTTC.

The table lists this clonotype with a few counts. The chain carries TRBV5-1 and TRBJ2-2; 7 bases agree with TRBD2. Trimming took 0 bases from V and 2 from J; bases not matched to a gene: 13. CDR1 and CDR2 (germline): SGHRS, YFSETQ. The CDR3 totals 19 residues. CDR3 sequence (DNA): TGCGCCAGCAGCTTGGCCACTAAGGGGCTAGCGGAAAACACCGGGGAGCTGTTTTTT. Its protein product is CASSLATKGLAENTGELFF.

This chain uses TRBV2 with TRBJ2-1; tentatively, D is TRBD1 or TRBD2 (5 bases each). There are 12 residues in the CDR3. Germline V CDR1 and CDR2: SNHLY, FYNNEI. The V end lost 0 bases, the J end lost 14 bases, and 11 bases lay between the germline ends. This CDR3 reads CASSEALRGEFF. CDR3 nucleotides: TGTGCCAGCAGTGAAGCGCTTCGAGGGGAGTTCTTC.

The chain combines TRBV7-2 with TRBJ2-7, with D maybe TRBD2 (6 bases). V lost 4 bases to trimming and J lost 3 bases, with 10 bases between them. Germline CDR1 is SGHTA and CDR2 is FQGNSA. The CDR3 is made up of 13 amino acids. CDR3 loop: CASSSRLGYEQYF. The CDR3 nucleotides are TGTGCCAGCAGCTCTAGACTAGGCTACGAGCAGTACTTC.